This record looks at one TCR beta chain sequence and its context. Its antigen remains unidentified. The data were taken from a study of OX40 agonist ivuxolimab in advanced cancers. Study-wide points: The mean number of expanded clones was higher in CD8+ T cells than in CD4+.

This CDR3 has 14 amino acids. The germline gives CDR1 MDHEN, CDR2 SYDVKM. Trimming cost V 2 bases and J 0 bases, with 7 bases left between them. Assay used: immunoSEQ multiplex PCR; TCRdb lists only in-frame clones, some missing. The sample shows about 50,000 clones, around nine tenths of them seen only once. Here the sequenced sample was CD4+ or CD8+ T cells sorted from blood, taken in a trial of the OX40 agonist ivuxolimab. The TCR originated in an adult with an advanced solid tumor such as melanoma, head and neck, liver or kidney cancer. The V gene is TRBV28, the J gene TRBJ2-5, with D possibly being TRBD1 (5 bases). CDR3 sequence reads: CASSLQGYQETQYF. CDR3 DNA sequence: TGTGCCAGCAGTTTACAGGGTTACCAAGAGACCCAGTACTTC.